What follows are 18 T cell receptor beta chains derived from one specimen sequenced in a study of type 1 regulatory T cells. Each CDR3 protein gets one entry after TCRdb re-called the reads with MiXCR. This sample has more than 60,000 distinct CDR3 sequences, with around 49% found just once. No antigen has been assigned to these receptors. The sequencing sample was made of cultured non-Tr1 T cells, either the whole culture or a sorted T cell fraction (not recorded which). The receptors originated from a human donor in good health.

In regard to this clonotype: A read error may account for a junction end that differs from germline. The rearrangement links TRBV9 to TRBJ1-6; D remains ambiguous. The CDR3 contains 14 residues. Germline V gene lookup returns CDR1 SGDLS and CDR2 YYNGEE. CDR3 bases: TGTGCCAGCAGCGTTGTCCCTAATAATTCATCCCTCCACTTT. It specifies CASSVVPNNSSLHF.

V usage is TRBV20-1 and J usage is TRBJ1-3; D uncertain. This CDR3 spans 17 amino acids. V lost 5 bases and J 0 bases, leaving 20 bases between the germline ends. The germline V gene has CDR1 DFQATT and CDR2 SNEGSKA (reference sequence). CDR3 sequence (DNA): TGCAGTGCTGCGACGGTAAACAGACTAATCTCTGGAAACACCATATATTTT. This encodes CSAATVNRLISGNTIYF.

The gene calls are TRBV3-2 and TRBJ2-1. TRBV3-2 is reported as a pseudogene. The CDR3 consists of 14 residues. The chain's CDR3 is CASSLHGNHHEQFF. In nucleotides, the CDR3 is TGTGCCAGCAGCCTCCATGGGAACCATCATGAGCAGTTCTTC.

The count of this clonotype is one. The chain is built from TRBV7-3 and TRBJ1-5; weak D call: TRBD1 (5 bases). The germline V gene encodes CDR1 SGHTA and CDR2 FQGTGA. The V end lost 2 bases, the J end lost 3 bases, and 11 bases lay between the germline ends. This CDR3 contains 15 residues. In nucleotides, the CDR3 is TGTGCCAGCAGCTTATTCGGGGGGAACAATCAGCCCCAGCATTTT. Its protein is CASSLFGGNNQPQHF.

This chain uses TRBV7-2 with TRBJ2-2; D may be TRBD2 (7 bases). Germline lookup yields CDR1 SGHTA and CDR2 FQGNSA. This CDR3 comprises 16 residues. Trimming removed 0 bases at V and 4 bases at J, with 12 bases between. CDR3 sequence: CASSLAGGLSTGELFF. The CDR3 nucleotides are TGTGCCAGCAGCTTAGCGGGGGGGCTTAGCACCGGGGAGCTGTTTTTT.

Comments on this clonotype: This may be a read error: a much more frequent sequence differs by one nucleotide. V and J are TRBV10-3 and TRBJ1-2; D might be TRBD1 (5 bases). Trimming took off 0 bases at V and 10 bases at J, with 18 bases between the two ends. Germline lookup yields CDR1 ENHRY and CDR2 SYGVKD. CDR3 length: 15 amino acids. As DNA, the CDR3 is TGTGCCATCAGTGAGTCGAGGGGCCAGGGCCATGACTACACCTTC. This encodes CAISESRGQGHDYTF.

This chain links TRBV7-2 with TRBJ1-1, with D possibly matching TRBD1 (6 bases). Trimming pared 1 base from V and 1 base from J, leaving 13 bases between. From germline, CDR1 is SGHTA and CDR2 FQGNSA. This CDR3 has 16 amino acids. Written as DNA, the CDR3 is TGTGCCAGCAGCTTAGGGTCGGGGGCCGGGAACACTGAAGCTTTCTTT. This translates into CASSLGSGAGNTEAFF.

The chain couples TRBV20-1 to TRBJ1-3; D gene uncertain. V shed 0 bases and J shed 5 bases, with 17 bases lying between them. This CDR3 has 16 amino acids. Germline CDR1 reads DFQATT; CDR2 reads SNEGSKA (reference sequence). The CDR3 sequence: CSARERGRSQRNTIYF. The CDR3 DNA follows: TGCAGTGCTAGAGAACGGGGTCGCAGCCAACGAAACACCATATATTTT.

The rearrangement uses TRBV6-1 and TRBJ1-1; D is unresolved. V shed 2 bases and J shed 5 bases, with 9 bases lying between them. Germline V gene sequence: CDR1 MNHNS, CDR2 SASEGT. This CDR3 region has 13 residues. The CDR3 region is CASSEWGVTEAFF. The CDR3 nucleotides are TGTGCCAGCAGTGAATGGGGAGTTACTGAAGCTTTCTTT.

This chain links TRBV5-1 with TRBJ1-6; maybe TRBD1 (5 bases). The CDR3 consists of 15 residues. The ends were cut back, 4 bases at V and 9 bases at J, with 17 bases in the middle. The germline V gene encodes CDR1 SGHRS and CDR2 YFSETQ. The CDR3 nucleotides are TGCGCCAGCAGCCTCACAGGAACTGAGGGTTCACCCCTCCACTTT. This codes for CASSLTGTEGSPLHF.

V is TRBV15 and J is TRBJ2-5, with D perhaps matching TRBD2 (6 bases). CDR1 is LNHNV, CDR2 YYDKDF, per germline (reference sequence). V was shortened by 6 bases and J by 2 bases, with 13 bases between the two germline ends. This CDR3 is 14 amino acids long. Here the CDR3 reads CATSIRTKQETQYF. For the CDR3, the DNA is TGTGCCACCAGTATAAGGACTAAACAAGAGACCCAGTACTTC.

The genes are TRBV10-2 and TRBJ2-2; 12 bases are a match to TRBD2. Germline V gives CDR1 WSHSY, CDR2 SAAADI. Trimming cost V 7 bases and J 7 bases; bases outside gene matches: 7. The CDR3 contains 15 residues. The CDR3 sequence is CASKLAGGSGGELFF. The CDR3 coding sequence is TGCGCCAGCAAACTAGCGGGGGGTTCTGGCGGGGAGCTGTTTTTT.

A few counts support this clonotype. The chain links TRBV20-1 to TRBJ1-1, with a possible D match to TRBD1 (5 bases). The CDR3 has 15 amino acids. The V end lost 4 bases, the J end lost 0 bases, and 15 bases lay between the germline ends. Germline CDR1 is DFQATT and CDR2 is SNEGSKA (reference sequence). CDR3 protein: CSAITGTVMNTEAFF. The CDR3 nucleotides are TGCAGTGCTATCACCGGGACTGTGATGAACACTGAAGCTTTCTTT.

The gene calls are TRBV3-1 and TRBJ1-4; D might be TRBD1 (6 bases). Germline V gene lookup returns CDR1 LGHDT and CDR2 YNNKEL (reference sequence). The CDR3 spans 16 residues. Trimming took 1 base from V and 0 from J, leaving 9 bases between them. As DNA, the CDR3 is TGTGCCAGCAGCCAAGGACAGGCCGCAACTAATGAAAAACTGTTTTTT. Protein sequence: CASSQGQAATNEKLFF.

V and J are TRBV29-1 and TRBJ1-2, with 10 positions matching TRBD1. The length of the CDR3 is 13 residues. Germline lookup yields CDR1 SQVTM and CDR2 ANQGSEA. V gave up 3 bases and J gave up 8 bases; unmatched junction bases: 6. In DNA form, the CDR3 reads TGCAGCGTTGACAGACAGGGGGCTGGAGGCTACACCTTC. Residues: CSVDRQGAGGYTF.

V and J are TRBV11-1 and TRBJ1-1, with D possibly being TRBD1 (5 bases). V lost 3 bases to trimming and J lost 4 bases, with 9 bases between them. Germline CDR1 and CDR2: SGHAT and FQDESV (reference sequence). The CDR3 runs to 13 residues. As DNA, the CDR3 is TGTGCCAGCAGCTTCCGGGGGGGCACTGAAGCTTTCTTT. This encodes CASSFRGGTEAFF.

The chain is built from TRBV24-1 and TRBJ1-2; possible D gene TRBD1, 5 bases. The length of the CDR3 is 13 residues. The V and J ends lost 6 bases and 5 bases respectively, with 12 bases between them. Germline assignment: CDR1 KGHDR and CDR2 SFDVKD. The CDR3 region is CATSQTEPYGYTF. CDR3 nucleotides: TGTGCCACCAGTCAGACAGAGCCTTATGGCTACACCTTC.

In its sample, this clonotype was seen a few times. The rearrangement joins TRBV10-1 to TRBJ2-2, with 11 bases fitting TRBD2. V shed 8 bases and J 1 base; nucleotides not matched to a gene: 3. The CDR3 runs 15 residues. Germline CDR1 and CDR2: WNHNN and SYGVQD (reference sequence). The CDR3: CASSTSGGNTGELFF. The CDR3, as DNA: TGCGCCAGCTCTACTAGCGGGGGGAACACCGGGGAGCTGTTTTTT.